Below, 21 T cell receptor beta chains from the same sample are listed, as sequenced in a study of blood T cell repertoires in COVID-19. Assay used: immunoSEQ multiplex PCR; TCRdb lists only in-frame clones, some missing. Among over 65,000 clones listed, around 89% were seen once. Material: peripheral blood. These TCRs come from an older woman with acute or convalescent COVID-19.

This clone was seen once. The rearrangement joins TRBV2 to TRBJ2-7, with TRBD1 identical over 9 bases. There are 13 residues in the CDR3. Germline CDR1 SNHLY, CDR2 FYNNEI. With 0 bases clipped from V and 7 bases from J, the junction kept 1 base outside the gene matches. The CDR3 nucleotides read TGTGCCAGCAGTGAAGCCGGGACAGGGGAGCAGTACGTC. Its protein product is CASSEAGTGEQYV.

This chain links TRBV27 with TRBJ1-2; 10 positions match TRBD1. The CDR3 runs 16 residues. V lost 2 bases to trimming and J lost 8 bases; unmatched junction nucleotides: 11. Germline V gives CDR1 MNHEY, CDR2 SMNVEV (reference sequence). The DNA for the CDR3 is TGTGCCAGCAGTTTAGGTGTGGGGACAGGGGTGAAGGGCTACACCTTC. It is translated as CASSLGVGTGVKGYTF.

The chain employs TRBV3-1 (or the pseudogene TRBV3-2) and TRBJ2-5, with 10 bases that match TRBD2. J gave up 5 bases and V 0 bases, and 9 bases lay outside the gene matches. Germline CDR1 is LGHDT and CDR2 is YNNKEL (reference sequence). CDR3 length: 17 amino acids. CDR3 protein: CASSQDLKAGGRETQYF. CDR3 bases: TGTGCCAGCAGCCAAGATCTAAAAGCGGGGGGGCGGGAGACCCAGTACTTC.

The chain is built from TRBV27 and TRBJ1-4; a possible D gene is TRBD1 (6 bases). This CDR3 is built from 14 residues. Per germline, CDR1 MNHEY and CDR2 SMNVEV (reference sequence). Deletions cut 5 bases from V and 3 bases from J, with 10 bases between. CDR3 residues: CASSMGAANEKLFF. CDR3 sequence (DNA): TGTGCCAGCAGTATGGGGGCGGCTAATGAAAAACTGTTTTTT.

The chain carries TRBV27 and TRBJ1-2, with TRBD1 identical over 9 bases. The germline V gene has CDR1 MNHEY and CDR2 SMNVEV (reference sequence). The CDR3 extends over 18 amino acids. V lost 5 bases, J lost 5 bases, and 18 bases stayed unmatched. CDR3 loop: CASSPYIGQGRPLYGYTF. The CDR3 DNA is TGTGCCAGCAGTCCTTATATAGGACAGGGGAGACCCTTATATGGCTACACCTTC.

J is TRBJ1-5 and V is TRBV7-2; 9 bases line up with TRBD1. Germline CDR1 and CDR2: SGHTA and FQGNSA. This CDR3 is 15 amino acids long. The V gene end was trimmed by 5 bases and the J gene end by 7 bases; junction bases not matched to a gene: 9. This CDR3 reads CASSPQGAGYQPQHF. CDR3 coding DNA: TGTGCCAGCAGCCCACAGGGGGCTGGATACCAGCCCCAGCATTTT. Full variable domain (missing parts from reference TRBV7-2 and TRBJ1-5): GAGVSQSPSNKVTEKGKDVELRCDPISGHTALYWYRQSLGQGLEFLIYFQGNSAPDKSGLPSDRFSAERTGGSVSTLTIQRTQQEDSAVYLCASSPQGAGYQPQHFGDGTRLSIL.

The chain links TRBV6-2 or TRBV6-3 to TRBJ2-1; 9 bases fit TRBD1. CDR1 and CDR2 (germline): MNHEY, SVGEGT. V shed 0 bases, J shed 7 bases, and the junction held 7 bases outside the gene matches. The CDR3 is 16 amino acids. The CDR3 DNA sequence: TGTGCCAGCAGTTACTCGGGACGGGACAGGGCGAATGAGCAGTTCTTC. It specifies CASSYSGRDRANEQFF.

The CDR3 DNA reads as TGTGCCAGCAGCTCTAAGGTCGCGACAGGGGTCCCCACAGATACGCAGTATTTT. Its translation: CASSSKVATGVPTDTQYF. This chain joins TRBV7-6 and TRBJ2-3; TRBD1 aligns across 8 bases. J lost 2 bases, V lost 4 bases, and 14 bases had no gene match. This CDR3 comprises 18 residues. Germline V gene lookup returns CDR1 SGHVS and CDR2 FNYEAQ.

V gene TRBV5-8 combines with J gene TRBJ1-4; 8 nucleotides line up with TRBD1. Per the germline V gene, CDR1 is SGHTS and CDR2 is YDEGEE. Losses at the gene ends were 4 bases for V and 8 bases for J; bases not matched to a gene: 10. This CDR3 is 15 amino acids long. For the CDR3, the DNA is TGTGCCAGCAGCCTCGGACAGGGTGTTAAGGAAAAACTGTTTTTT. Protein sequence: CASSLGQGVKEKLFF. The full variable domain, with the rest looked up from reference TRBV5-8 and TRBJ1-4, is EAGVTQSPTHLIKTRGQQATLRCSPISGHTSVYWYQQALGLGLQFLLWYDEGEERNRGNFPPRFSGRQFPNYSSELNVNALELEDSALYLCASSLGQGVKEKLFFGSGTQLSVL.

The chain is built from TRBV18 and TRBJ2-1; 8 positions agree with TRBD1. J was trimmed by 6 bases and V by 2 bases; bases with no gene match: 9. CDR1 and CDR2 from the germline V gene are KGHSH and LQKENI. The CDR3 loop spans 16 amino acids. The CDR3 DNA follows: TGTGCCAGCTCACCAGCAGGGGGCGTTACTACCAATGAGCAGTTCTTC. Translating gives CASSPAGGVTTNEQFF.

V is TRBV19 and J is TRBJ2-1; 9 bases map to TRBD1. V dropped 3 bases and J dropped 6; count of bases not matched to a gene: 6. Germline values: CDR1 LNHDA, CDR2 SQIVND (reference sequence). The CDR3 loop spans 15 amino acids. Written as DNA, the CDR3 is TGTGCCAGTAGTATGGGGACAGGGATCAGCAATGAGCAGTTCTTC. Translating gives CASSMGTGISNEQFF.

The chain has TRBV2 and TRBJ2-5; D gene uncertain. This CDR3 is 15 amino acids long. Germline V gives CDR1 SNHLY, CDR2 FYNNEI. V was pared by 7 bases and J by 1 base, with 16 bases between. The CDR3 DNA sequence: TGTGCCAGCACCCTGACCCTAGTTCGCCAAGAGACCCAGTACTTC. It specifies CASTLTLVRQETQYF.

The J gene is TRBJ1-6, the V gene TRBV5-1; D is possibly TRBD1 (6 bases). Germline CDR1 is SGHRS and CDR2 is YFSETQ. V lost 5 bases and J 8 bases, leaving 17 bases between the germline ends. CDR3 length: 15 amino acids. Here the CDR3 DNA reads TGCGCCAGCAGAACCCCGGGCAGGGGCGATTCACCCCTCCACTTT. Translated: CASRTPGRGDSPLHF.

This chain links TRBV7-3 with TRBJ2-3; D perhaps matches TRBD2 (5 bases). From germline, CDR1 is SGHTA and CDR2 FQGTGA. The V and J ends lost 5 bases and 2 bases respectively, with 14 bases between them. This CDR3 has 15 amino acids. CDR3 coding DNA: TGTGCCAGCAGCCGAAGCCTAGCCCCCACAGATACGCAGTATTTT. Translated, it gives CASSRSLAPTDTQYF.

The rearrangement links TRBV4-2 to TRBJ2-2, with 7 nucleotides matching TRBD2. V shed 2 bases, J shed 4 bases, and the junction held 4 bases outside the gene matches. CDR1 LGHNA and CDR2 YNFKEQ come from the germline V gene. The CDR3 covers 15 residues. The CDR3 DNA sequence: TGTGCCAGCAGCCAACGGGAGGCGGTCACCGGGGAGCTGTTTTTT. Its protein is CASSQREAVTGELFF.

J is TRBJ1-4 and V is TRBV6-6; unclear D gene. Germline CDR1 MNHNY, CDR2 SVGAGI (reference sequence). This CDR3 is 15 amino acids long. Trimming cost V 5 bases and J 5 bases, with 15 bases left between them. CDR3 sequence: CASSLPGIQNEKLFF. The CDR3 bases are TGTGCCAGCAGTCTGCCCGGGATCCAGAATGAAAAACTGTTTTTT.

The chain is built from TRBV5-8 and TRBJ2-7; 10 positions agree with TRBD2. The CDR3 is made up of 18 amino acids. V trimming: 4 bases; J trimming: 3 bases; junction bases outside the gene matches: 16. Germline V gives CDR1 SGHTS, CDR2 YDEGEE. The CDR3 DNA sequence: TGTGCCAGCAGCCCCGGGACTAGCGAATTGCGTGTACTCTACGAGCAGTACGTC. Protein sequence: CASSPGTSELRVLYEQYV.

The chain carries TRBV24-1 and TRBJ1-6, with D perhaps TRBD1 (5 bases). Germline assignment: CDR1 KGHDR and CDR2 SFDVKD. This CDR3 is 13 amino acids long. The germline V and J ends were trimmed by 2 bases and 7 bases, with 5 bases remaining between them. CDR3 amino acids: CATSDSGNSPLHF. The CDR3, as DNA: TGTGCCACCAGTGATTCAGGGAATTCACCCCTCCACTTT.

V and J are TRBV9 and TRBJ2-7; D perhaps matches TRBD1 (5 bases). CDR3 size: 18 residues. The V gene's germline CDR1 is SGDLS and CDR2 YYNGEE. Trimming removed 2 bases at V and 0 bases at J, with 21 bases between. The CDR3 bases are TGTGCCAGCAGCGTCCAGGGTTCCTATGCACCTAGCTCCTACGAGCAGTACGTC. This codes for CASSVQGSYAPSSYEQYV.

This clone was counted a few times. This chain links TRBV27 with TRBJ1-4, with 7 bases fitting TRBD1. J was trimmed by 7 bases and V by 7 bases; bases with no gene match: 12. The CDR3 is 15 amino acids. Per germline, CDR1 MNHEY and CDR2 SMNVEV (reference sequence). The CDR3 here is CASKPKQGLTEKLFF. As DNA, the CDR3 is TGTGCCAGCAAACCTAAACAGGGGTTGACTGAAAAACTGTTTTTT.

This rearrangement joins TRBV29-1 to TRBJ2-4; perhaps TRBD1 as D (5 bases). Looked up from germline, CDR1 is SQVTM and CDR2 is ANQGSEA. V lost 4 bases, J lost 6 bases, and 7 bases lay in between. This CDR3 comprises 11 residues. The CDR3, as DNA: TGCAGCGTTGTCCAGGGAAACATTCAGTACTTC. Translation: CSVVQGNIQYF.